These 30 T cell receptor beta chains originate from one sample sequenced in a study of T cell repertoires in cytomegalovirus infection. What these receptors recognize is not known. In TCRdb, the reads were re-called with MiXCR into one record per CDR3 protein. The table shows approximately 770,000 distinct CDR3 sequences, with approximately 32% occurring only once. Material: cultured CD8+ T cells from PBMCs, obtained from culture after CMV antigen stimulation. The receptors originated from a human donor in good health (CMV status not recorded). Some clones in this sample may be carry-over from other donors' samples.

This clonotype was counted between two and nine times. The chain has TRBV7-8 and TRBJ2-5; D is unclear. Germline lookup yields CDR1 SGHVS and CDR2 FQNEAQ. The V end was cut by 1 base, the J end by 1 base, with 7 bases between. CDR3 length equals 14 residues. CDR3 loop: CASSLGLVQETQYF. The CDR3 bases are TGTGCCAGCAGCTTAGGACTGGTCCAAGAGACCCAGTACTTC.

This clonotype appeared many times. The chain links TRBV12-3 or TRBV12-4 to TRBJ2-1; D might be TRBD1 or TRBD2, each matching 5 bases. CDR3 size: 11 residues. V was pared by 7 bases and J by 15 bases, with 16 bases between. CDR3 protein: CASTEGPKSFF. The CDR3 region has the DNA TGTGCCAGCACCGAGGGACCTAAGTCGTTCTTC.

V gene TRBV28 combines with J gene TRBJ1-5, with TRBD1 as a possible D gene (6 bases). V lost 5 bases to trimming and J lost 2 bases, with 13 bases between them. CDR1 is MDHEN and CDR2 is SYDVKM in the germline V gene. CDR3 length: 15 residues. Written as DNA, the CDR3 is TGTGCCAGCAGTGGGGCGGGGGCCGGCAATCAGCCCCAGCATTTT. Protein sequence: CASSGAGAGNQPQHF.

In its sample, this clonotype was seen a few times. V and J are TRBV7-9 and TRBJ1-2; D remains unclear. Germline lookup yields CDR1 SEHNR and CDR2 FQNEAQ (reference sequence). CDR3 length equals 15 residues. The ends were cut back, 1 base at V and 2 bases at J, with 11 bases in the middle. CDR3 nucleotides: TGTGCCAGCAGCTTAGGTGGGCAGAAAAACTATGGCTACACCTTC. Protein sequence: CASSLGGQKNYGYTF.

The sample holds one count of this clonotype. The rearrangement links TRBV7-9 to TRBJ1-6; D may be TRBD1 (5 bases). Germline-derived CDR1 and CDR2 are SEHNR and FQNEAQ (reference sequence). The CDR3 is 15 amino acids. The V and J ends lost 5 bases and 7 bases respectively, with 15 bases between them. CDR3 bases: TGTGCCAGCAGCCCCAGCCAGGGATTGAATTCACCCCTCCACTTT. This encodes CASSPSQGLNSPLHF.

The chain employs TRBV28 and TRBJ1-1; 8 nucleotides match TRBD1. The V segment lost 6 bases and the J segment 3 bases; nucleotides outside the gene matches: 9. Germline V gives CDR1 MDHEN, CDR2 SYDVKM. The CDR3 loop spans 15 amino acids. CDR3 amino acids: CASRATGGRDTEAFF. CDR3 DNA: TGTGCCAGCAGGGCAACAGGGGGGCGGGACACTGAAGCTTTCTTT.

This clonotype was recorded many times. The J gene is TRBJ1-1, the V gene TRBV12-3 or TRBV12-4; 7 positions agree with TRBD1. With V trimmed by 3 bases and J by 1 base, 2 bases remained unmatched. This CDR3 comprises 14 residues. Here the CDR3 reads CASSFRTGNTEAFF. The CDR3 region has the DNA TGTGCCAGCAGTTTCCGGACAGGGAACACTGAAGCTTTCTTT.

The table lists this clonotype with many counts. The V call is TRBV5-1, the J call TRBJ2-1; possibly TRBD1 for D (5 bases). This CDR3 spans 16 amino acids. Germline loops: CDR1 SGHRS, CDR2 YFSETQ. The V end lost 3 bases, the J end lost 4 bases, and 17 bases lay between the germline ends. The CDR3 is CASSWFVGERYNEQFF. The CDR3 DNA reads TGCGCCAGCAGCTGGTTTGTAGGGGAAAGGTACAATGAGCAGTTCTTC.

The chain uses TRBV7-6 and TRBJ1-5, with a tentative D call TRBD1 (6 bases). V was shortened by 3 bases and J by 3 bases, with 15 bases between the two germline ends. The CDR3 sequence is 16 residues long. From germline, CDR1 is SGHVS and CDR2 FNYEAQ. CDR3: CASSLGGPASNQPQHF. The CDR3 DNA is TGTGCCAGCAGCTTGGGGGGGCCAGCTTCCAATCAGCCCCAGCATTTT.

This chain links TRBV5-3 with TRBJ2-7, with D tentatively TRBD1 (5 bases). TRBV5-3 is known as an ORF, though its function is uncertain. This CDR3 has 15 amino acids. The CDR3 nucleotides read TGTGCCAGCAGCTTGGACGGTCGACAGACTTACGAGCAGTACGTC. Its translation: CASSLDGRQTYEQYV.

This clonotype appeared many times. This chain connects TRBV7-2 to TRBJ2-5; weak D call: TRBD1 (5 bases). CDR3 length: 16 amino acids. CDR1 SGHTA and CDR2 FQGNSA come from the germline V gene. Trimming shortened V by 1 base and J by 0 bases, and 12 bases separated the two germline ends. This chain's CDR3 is CASSLDGAFHQETQYF. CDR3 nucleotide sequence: TGTGCCAGCAGCTTAGATGGGGCCTTCCACCAAGAGACCCAGTACTTC.

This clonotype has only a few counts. The CDR3 DNA is TGTGCCAGCAGTTACTCGCCAACCATCTCTGGAAACACCATATATTTT. Translation: CASSYSPTISGNTIYF. V is TRBV6-5 and J is TRBJ1-3; D remains unclear. From germline, CDR1 is MNHEY and CDR2 SVGAGI. V was pared by 0 bases and J by 0 bases, with 9 bases between. This CDR3 contains 16 residues.

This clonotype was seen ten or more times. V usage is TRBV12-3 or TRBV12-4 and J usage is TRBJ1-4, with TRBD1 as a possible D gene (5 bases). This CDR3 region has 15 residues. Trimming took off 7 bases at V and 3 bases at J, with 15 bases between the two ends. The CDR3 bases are TGTGCCAGCATTATCGCAGGGCGCTCTAATGAAAAACTGTTTTTT. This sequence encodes CASIIAGRSNEKLFF.

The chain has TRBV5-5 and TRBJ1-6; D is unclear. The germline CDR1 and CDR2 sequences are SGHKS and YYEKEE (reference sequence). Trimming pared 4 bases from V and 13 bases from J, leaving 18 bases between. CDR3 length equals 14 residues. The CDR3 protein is CASSTYDEVVPLHF. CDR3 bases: TGTGCCAGCAGCACCTACGACGAGGTTGTCCCCCTCCACTTT.

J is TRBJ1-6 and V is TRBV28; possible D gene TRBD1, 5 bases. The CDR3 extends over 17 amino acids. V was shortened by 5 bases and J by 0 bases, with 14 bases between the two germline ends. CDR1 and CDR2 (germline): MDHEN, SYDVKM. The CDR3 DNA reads TGTGCCAGCAGTCCCATGACAGCGAGCTCCTATAATTCACCCCTCCACTTT. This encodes CASSPMTASSYNSPLHF.

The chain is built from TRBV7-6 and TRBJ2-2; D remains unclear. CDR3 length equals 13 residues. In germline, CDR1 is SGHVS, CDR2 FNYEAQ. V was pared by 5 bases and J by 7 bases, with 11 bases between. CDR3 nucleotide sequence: TGTGCCAGCAGCATAAAATCGGGCGGGGAGCTGTTTTTT. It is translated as CASSIKSGGELFF.

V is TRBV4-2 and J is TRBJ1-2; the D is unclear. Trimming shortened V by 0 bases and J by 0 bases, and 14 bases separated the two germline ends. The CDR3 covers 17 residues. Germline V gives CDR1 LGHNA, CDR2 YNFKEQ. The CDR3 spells CASSQDASRRPNYGYTF. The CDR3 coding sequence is TGTGCCAGCAGCCAAGATGCCTCCCGAAGGCCTAACTATGGCTACACCTTC.

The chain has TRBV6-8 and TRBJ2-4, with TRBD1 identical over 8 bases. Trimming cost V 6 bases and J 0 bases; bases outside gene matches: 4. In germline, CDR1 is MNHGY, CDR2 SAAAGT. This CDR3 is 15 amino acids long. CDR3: CASRWTGSAKNIQYF. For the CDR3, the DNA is TGTGCCAGCAGGTGGACAGGGTCAGCCAAAAACATTCAGTACTTC.

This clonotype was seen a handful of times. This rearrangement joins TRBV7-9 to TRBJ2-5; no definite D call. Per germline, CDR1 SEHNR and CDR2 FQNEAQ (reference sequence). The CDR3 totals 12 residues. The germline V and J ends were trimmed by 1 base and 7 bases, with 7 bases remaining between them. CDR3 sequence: CASSLGSGTQYF. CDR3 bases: TGTGCCAGCAGCTTAGGATCAGGGACCCAGTACTTC. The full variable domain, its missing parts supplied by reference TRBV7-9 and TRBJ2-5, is DTGVSQNPRHKITKRGQNVTFRCDPISEHNRLYWYRQTLGQGPEFLTYFQNEAQLEKSRLLSDRFSAERPKGSFSTLEIQRTEQGDSAMYLCASSLGSGTQYFGPGTRLLVL.

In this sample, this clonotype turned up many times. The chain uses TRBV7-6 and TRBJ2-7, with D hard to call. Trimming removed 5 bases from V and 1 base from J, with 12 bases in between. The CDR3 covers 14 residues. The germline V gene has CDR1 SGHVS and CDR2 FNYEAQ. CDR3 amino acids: CASSPLDTSYEQYV. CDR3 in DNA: TGTGCCAGCAGCCCCCTCGACACGTCCTACGAGCAGTACGTC.

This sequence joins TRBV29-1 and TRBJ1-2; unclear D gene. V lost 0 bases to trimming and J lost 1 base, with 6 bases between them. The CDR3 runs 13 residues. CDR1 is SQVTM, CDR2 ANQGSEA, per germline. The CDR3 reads CSVEDGDNYGYTF. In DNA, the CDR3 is TGCAGCGTTGAAGATGGGGATAACTATGGCTACACCTTC.

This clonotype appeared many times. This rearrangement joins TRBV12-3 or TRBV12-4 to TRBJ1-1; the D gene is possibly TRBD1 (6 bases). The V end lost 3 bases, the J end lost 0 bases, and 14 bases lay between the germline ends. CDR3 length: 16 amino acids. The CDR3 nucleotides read TGTGCCAGCAGTTTCCCGGACAGCCCCATGAACACTGAAGCTTTCTTT. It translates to CASSFPDSPMNTEAFF.

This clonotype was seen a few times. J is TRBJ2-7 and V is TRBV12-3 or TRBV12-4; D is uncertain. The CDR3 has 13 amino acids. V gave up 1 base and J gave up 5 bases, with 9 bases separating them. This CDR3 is CASSLDNGDEQYF. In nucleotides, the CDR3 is TGTGCCAGCAGTTTAGATAATGGGGACGAGCAGTACTTC.

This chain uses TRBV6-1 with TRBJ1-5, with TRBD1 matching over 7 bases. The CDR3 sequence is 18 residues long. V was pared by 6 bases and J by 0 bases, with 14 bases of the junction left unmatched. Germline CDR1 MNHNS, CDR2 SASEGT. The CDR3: CASSDPTGWVYSNQPQHF. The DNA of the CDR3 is TGTGCCAGCAGCGATCCGACAGGGTGGGTGTATAGCAATCAGCCCCAGCATTTT.

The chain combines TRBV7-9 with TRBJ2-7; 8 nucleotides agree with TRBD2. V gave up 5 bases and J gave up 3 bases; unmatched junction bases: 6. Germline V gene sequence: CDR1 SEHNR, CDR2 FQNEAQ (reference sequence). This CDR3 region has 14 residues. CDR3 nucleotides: TGTGCCAGCAGCCCCCCGGGAGGGCTCTACGAGCAGTACTTC. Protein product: CASSPPGGLYEQYF.

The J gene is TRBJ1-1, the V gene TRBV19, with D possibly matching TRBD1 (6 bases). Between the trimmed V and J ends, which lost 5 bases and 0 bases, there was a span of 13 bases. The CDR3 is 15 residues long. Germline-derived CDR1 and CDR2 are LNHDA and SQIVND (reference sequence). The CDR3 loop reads CASSLDSGVNTEAFF. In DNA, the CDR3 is TGTGCCAGTAGTCTCGACTCAGGGGTGAACACTGAAGCTTTCTTT.

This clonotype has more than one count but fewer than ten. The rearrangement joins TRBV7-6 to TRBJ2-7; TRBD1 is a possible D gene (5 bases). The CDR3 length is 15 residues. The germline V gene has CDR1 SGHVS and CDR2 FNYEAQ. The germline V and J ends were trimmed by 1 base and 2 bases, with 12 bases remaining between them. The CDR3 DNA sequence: TGTGCCAGCAGCTTAGAGGCCAGGGTTCCCTACGAGCAGTACTTC. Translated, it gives CASSLEARVPYEQYF.

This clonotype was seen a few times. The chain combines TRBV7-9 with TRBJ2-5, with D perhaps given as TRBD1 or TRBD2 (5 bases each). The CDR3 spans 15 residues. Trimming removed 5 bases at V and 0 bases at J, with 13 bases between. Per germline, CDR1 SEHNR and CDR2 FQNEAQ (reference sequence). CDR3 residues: CASSPNRGHQETQYF. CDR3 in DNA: TGTGCCAGCAGCCCAAACCGGGGCCACCAAGAGACCCAGTACTTC.

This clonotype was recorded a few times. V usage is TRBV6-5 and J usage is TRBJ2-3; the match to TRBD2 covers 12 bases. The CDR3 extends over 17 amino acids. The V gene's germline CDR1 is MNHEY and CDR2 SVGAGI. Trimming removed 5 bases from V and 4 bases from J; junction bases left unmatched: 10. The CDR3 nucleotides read TGTGCCAGCAGTCCAACTAGCGGGGGGCCCGAGTCAGATACGCAGTATTTT. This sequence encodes CASSPTSGGPESDTQYF.

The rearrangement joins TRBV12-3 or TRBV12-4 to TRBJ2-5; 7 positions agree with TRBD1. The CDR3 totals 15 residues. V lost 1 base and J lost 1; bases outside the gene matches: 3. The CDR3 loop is CASSLGQGLQETQYF. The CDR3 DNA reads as TGTGCCAGCAGTTTAGGACAGGGCCTCCAAGAGACCCAGTACTTC.